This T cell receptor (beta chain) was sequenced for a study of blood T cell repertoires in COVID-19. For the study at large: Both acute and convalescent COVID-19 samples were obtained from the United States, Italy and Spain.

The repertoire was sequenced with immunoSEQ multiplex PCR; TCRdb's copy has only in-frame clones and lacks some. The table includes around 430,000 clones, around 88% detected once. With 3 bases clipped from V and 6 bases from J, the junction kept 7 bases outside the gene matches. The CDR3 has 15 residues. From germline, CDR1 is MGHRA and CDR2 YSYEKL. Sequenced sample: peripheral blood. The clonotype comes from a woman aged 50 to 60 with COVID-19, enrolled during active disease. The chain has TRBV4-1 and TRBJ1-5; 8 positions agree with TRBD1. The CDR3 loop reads CASSQMNRGSQPQHF. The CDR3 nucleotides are TGCGCCAGCAGCCAGATGAACAGGGGGAGTCAGCCCCAGCATTTT.